At least ten counts were recorded for the clone carrying this T cell receptor (beta chain). Its antigen is not known. Beta-chain TCR CDR3 regions were amplified from RNA transcripts. After a first-round RT-PCR with HTBI primers, a second-round multiplex PCR was run. TCRdb passed the multiplex PCR reads through MiXCR, listing each CDR3 protein once. The sample carries 560,000 or so distinct CDR3 sequences, under 45% recorded once. The entry originates in a study of Graves' ophthalmopathy and Graves' hyperthyroidism. Study-level background: In this cohort's terms, stable hyperthyroidism meant no ophthalmopathy by 18 months of follow-up. Overall study findings and caveats: Discriminating ophthalmopathy from stable hyperthyroidism, a 13-signature model attained a sensitivity of approximately 85% and a specificity of about 83%. Most expanded clonotypes from thyroid (those above 0.001 frequency) were also found in blood.

Trimming cost V 5 bases and J 4 bases; bases outside gene matches: 12. From germline, CDR1 is SGHTS and CDR2 YDEGEE. The length of the CDR3 is 16 residues. This clonotype originated in an adult man with Graves' hyperthyroidism. The chain is built from TRBV5-8 and TRBJ1-5, with 7 bases lining up with TRBD1. The source material was peripheral blood or thyroid tissue (not recorded which). The CDR3 loop reads CASRTLLGQTNQPQHF. DNA of the CDR3: TGTGCCAGCAGGACCCTTTTGGGACAGACGAATCAGCCCCAGCATTTT. Full variable domain (missing parts from reference TRBV5-8 and TRBJ1-5): EAGVTQSPTHLIKTRGQQATLRCSPISGHTSVYWYQQALGLGLQFLLWYDEGEERNRGNFPPRFSGRQFPNYSSELNVNALELEDSALYLCASRTLLGQTNQPQHFGDGTRLSIL.